A single sample gave rise to the 8 T cell receptor beta chains below, sequenced in a study of blood T cell repertoires in COVID-19. TCRdb's table, derived via immunoSEQ multiplex PCR, lists solely in-frame clones and lacks some. The table has about 98,000 clones, roughly 82% seen once. The source material was peripheral blood. The receptors come from an older man with active or convalescent COVID-19.

The chain has TRBV4-1 and TRBJ2-1, with a weak D call TRBD2 (5 bases). Germline assignment: CDR1 MGHRA and CDR2 YSYEKL. Deletions cut 0 bases from V and 10 bases from J, with 13 bases between. CDR3 size: 14 residues. Here the CDR3 DNA reads TGCGCCAGCAGCCAAGATCAACGCGGGCACGAGCAGTTCTTC. It translates to CASSQDQRGHEQFF.

The chain employs TRBV19 and TRBJ2-2; weak D call: TRBD1 (6 bases). Trimming cost V 6 bases and J 2 bases, with 10 bases left between them. The CDR3 extends over 14 amino acids. CDR1 LNHDA and CDR2 SQIVND come from the germline V gene (reference sequence). The CDR3 DNA follows: TGTGCCAGTAGAGGGACACTCAACACCGGGGAGCTGTTTTTT. This encodes CASRGTLNTGELFF.

The rearrangement joins TRBV15 to TRBJ1-2; 9 nucleotides agree with TRBD1. The V gene end was trimmed by 2 bases and the J gene end by 5 bases; junction bases not matched to a gene: 6. Germline CDR1 and CDR2: LNHNV and YYDKDF (reference sequence). The CDR3 is 15 amino acids. The CDR3 sequence: CATSRRTGDLYGYTF. The CDR3 bases are TGTGCCACCAGCAGAAGGACAGGGGACCTATATGGCTACACCTTC. Based on the CDR3 plus reference TRBV15 and TRBJ1-2, the full variable domain is DAMVIQNPRYQVTQFGKPVTLSCSQTLNHNVMYWYQQKSSQAPKLLFHYYDKDFNNEADTPDNFQSRRPNTSFCFLDIRSPGLGDTAMYLCATSRRTGDLYGYTFGSGTRLTVV.

The J gene is TRBJ2-7, the V gene TRBV11-2; D unclear. Deletions cut 4 bases from V and 0 bases from J, with 10 bases between. Germline CDR1 reads SGHAT; CDR2 reads FQNNGV. This CDR3 is 14 amino acids long. DNA of the CDR3: TGTGCCAGCAGCTCCAGTTCAGACTCCTACGAGCAGTACTTC. It specifies CASSSSSDSYEQYF.

The rearrangement links TRBV15 to TRBJ1-2; the D gene is possibly TRBD1 (5 bases). This CDR3 has 15 amino acids. The V gene's germline CDR1 is LNHNV and CDR2 YYDKDF (reference sequence). The germline V and J ends were trimmed by 1 base and 5 bases, with 14 bases remaining between them. CDR3 in DNA: TGTGCCACCAGCAGAGTAGCAGGGAGGGAGTATGGCTACACCTTC. Its translation: CATSRVAGREYGYTF.

The J gene is TRBJ1-2, the V gene TRBV5-6; 9 nucleotides match TRBD1. From germline, CDR1 is SGHDT and CDR2 YYEEEE. CDR3 length equals 13 residues. The V and J ends lost 4 bases and 6 bases, in that order; junction bases with no gene match: 4. The CDR3 DNA follows: TGTGCCAGCAGCGATACAGGGGGCAATGGCTACACCTTC. The encoded protein is CASSDTGGNGYTF. Complete variable domain (other parts from reference TRBV5-6 and TRBJ1-2): DAGVTQSPTHLIKTRGQQVTLRCSPKSGHDTVSWYQQALGQGPQFIFQYYEEEERQRGNFPDRFSGHQFPNYSSELNVNALLLGDSALYLCASSDTGGNGYTFGSGTRLTVV.

The chain uses TRBV9 and TRBJ1-1; no firm D call. The V gene's germline CDR1 is SGDLS and CDR2 YYNGEE. The ends were cut back, 3 bases at V and 4 bases at J, with 10 bases in the middle. The CDR3 extends over 13 amino acids. The CDR3 sequence is CASSAQTGTEAFF. The CDR3 DNA sequence: TGTGCCAGCAGCGCCCAAACGGGCACTGAAGCTTTCTTT.

The table lists this clone with a few counts. The genes are TRBV5-1 and TRBJ2-3; a weak D match, TRBD1 (5 bases). CDR1 is SGHRS and CDR2 is YFSETQ in the germline V gene. Trimming shortened V by 6 bases and J by 0 bases, and 14 bases separated the two germline ends. This CDR3 has 15 residues. CDR3 bases: TGCGCCAGCAACGAAGGGGCAGGAAGCACAGATACGCAGTATTTT. It codes for CASNEGAGSTDTQYF. The complete variable domain, with remaining parts taken from reference TRBV5-1 and TRBJ2-3, reads KAGVTQTPRYLIKTRGQQVTLSCSPISGHRSVSWYQQTPGQGLQFLFEYFSETQRNKGNFPGRFSGRQFSNSRSEMNVSTLELGDSALYLCASNEGAGSTDTQYFGPGTRLTVL.